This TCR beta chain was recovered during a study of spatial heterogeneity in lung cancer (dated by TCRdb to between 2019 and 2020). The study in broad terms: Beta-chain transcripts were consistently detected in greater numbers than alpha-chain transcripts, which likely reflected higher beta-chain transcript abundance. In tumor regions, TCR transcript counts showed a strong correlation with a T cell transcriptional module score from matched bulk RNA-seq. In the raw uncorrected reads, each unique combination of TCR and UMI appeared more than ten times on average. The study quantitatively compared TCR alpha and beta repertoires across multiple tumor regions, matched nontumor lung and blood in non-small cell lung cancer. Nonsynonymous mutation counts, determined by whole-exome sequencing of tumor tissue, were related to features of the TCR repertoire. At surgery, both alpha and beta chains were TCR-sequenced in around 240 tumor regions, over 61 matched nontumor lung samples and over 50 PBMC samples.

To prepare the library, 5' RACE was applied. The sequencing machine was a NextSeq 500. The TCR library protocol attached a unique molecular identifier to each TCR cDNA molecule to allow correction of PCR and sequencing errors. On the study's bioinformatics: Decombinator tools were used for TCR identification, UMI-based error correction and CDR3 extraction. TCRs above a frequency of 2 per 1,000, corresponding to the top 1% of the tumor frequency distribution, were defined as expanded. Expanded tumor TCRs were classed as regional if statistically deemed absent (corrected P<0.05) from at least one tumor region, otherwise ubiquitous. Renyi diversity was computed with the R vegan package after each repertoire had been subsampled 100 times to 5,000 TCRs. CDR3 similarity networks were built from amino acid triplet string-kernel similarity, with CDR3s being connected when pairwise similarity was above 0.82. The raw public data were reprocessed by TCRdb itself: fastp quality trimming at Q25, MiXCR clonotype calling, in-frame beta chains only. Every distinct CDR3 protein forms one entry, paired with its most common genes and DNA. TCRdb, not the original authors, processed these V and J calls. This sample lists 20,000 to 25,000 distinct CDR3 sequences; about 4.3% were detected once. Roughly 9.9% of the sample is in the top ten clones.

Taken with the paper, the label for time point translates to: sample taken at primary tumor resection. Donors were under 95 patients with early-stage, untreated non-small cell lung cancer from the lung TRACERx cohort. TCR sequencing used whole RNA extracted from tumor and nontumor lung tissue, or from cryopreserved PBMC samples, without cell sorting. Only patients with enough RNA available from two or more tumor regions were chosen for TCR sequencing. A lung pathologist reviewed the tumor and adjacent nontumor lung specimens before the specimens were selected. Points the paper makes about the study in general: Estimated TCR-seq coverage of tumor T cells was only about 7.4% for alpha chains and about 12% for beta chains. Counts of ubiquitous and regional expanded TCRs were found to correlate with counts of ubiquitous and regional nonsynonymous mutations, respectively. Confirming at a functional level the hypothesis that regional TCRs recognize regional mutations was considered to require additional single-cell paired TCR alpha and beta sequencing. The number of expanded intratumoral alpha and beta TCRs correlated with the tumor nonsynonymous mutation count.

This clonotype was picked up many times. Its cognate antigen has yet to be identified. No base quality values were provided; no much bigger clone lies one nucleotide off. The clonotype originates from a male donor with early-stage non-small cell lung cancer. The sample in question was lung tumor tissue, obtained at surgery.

The CDR3 in this case is CASGAGQFGAGELFF. The nucleotide sequence reads TGTGCCAGCGGCGCGGGACAATTTGGGGCCGGGGAGCTGTTTTTT. The sequence links TRBV7-8 to TRBJ2-2; the D match is possibly TRBD1 or TRBD2, with 6 bases aligned in each. The germline V gene supplies CDR1 SGHVS and CDR2 FQNEAQ. The CDR3 runs 15 amino acids, cysteine and phenylalanine included. Just CDR3 DNA is preserved here, 45 bases in frame from base 1. V and J are truncated by 8 bases and 6 bases respectively, leaving an intervening sequence of 19 bases.